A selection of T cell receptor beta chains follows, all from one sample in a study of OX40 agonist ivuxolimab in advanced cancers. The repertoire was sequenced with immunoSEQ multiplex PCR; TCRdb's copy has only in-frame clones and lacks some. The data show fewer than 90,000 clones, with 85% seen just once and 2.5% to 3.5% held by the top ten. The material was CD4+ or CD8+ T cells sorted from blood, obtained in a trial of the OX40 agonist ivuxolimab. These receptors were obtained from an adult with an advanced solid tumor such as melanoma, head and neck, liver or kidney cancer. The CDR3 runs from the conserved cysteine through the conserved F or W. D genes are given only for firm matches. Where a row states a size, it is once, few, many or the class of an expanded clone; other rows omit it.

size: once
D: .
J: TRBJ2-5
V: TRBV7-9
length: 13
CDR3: CASSLSPGETQYF
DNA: TGTGCCAGCAGCTTGAGCCCAGGGGAGACCCAGTACTTC

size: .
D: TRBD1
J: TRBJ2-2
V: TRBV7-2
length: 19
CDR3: CASSSSGRGRETNTGELFF
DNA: TGTGCCAGCAGCTCCTCGGGCAGGGGGCGAGAAACGAACACCGGGGAGCTGTTTTTT

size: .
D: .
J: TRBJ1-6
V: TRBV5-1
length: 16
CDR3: CASSPMGPVYNSPLHF
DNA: TGCGCCAGCAGCCCGATGGGGCCTGTCTATAATTCACCCCTCCACTTT

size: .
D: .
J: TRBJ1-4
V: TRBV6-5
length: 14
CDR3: CASSYGQFNEKLFF
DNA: TGTGCCAGCAGTTACGGGCAATTCAATGAAAAACTGTTTTTT

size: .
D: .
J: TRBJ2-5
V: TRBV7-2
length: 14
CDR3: CASSLERGAKTQYF
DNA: TGTGCCAGCAGCTTAGAAAGGGGGGCGAAGACCCAGTACTTC

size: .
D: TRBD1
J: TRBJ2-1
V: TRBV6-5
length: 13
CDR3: CASSYRDSNEQFF
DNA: TGTGCCAGCAGTTATAGGGACAGCAATGAGCAGTTCTTC

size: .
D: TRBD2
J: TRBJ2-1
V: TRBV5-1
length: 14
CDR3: CASSSGEAGNEQFF
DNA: TGCGCCAGCAGCTCAGGAGAAGCGGGAAATGAGCAGTTCTTC

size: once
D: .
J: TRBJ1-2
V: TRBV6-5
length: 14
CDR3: CASTSGLGPYGYTF
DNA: TGTGCCAGCACCTCGGGACTGGGCCCCTATGGCTACACCTTC

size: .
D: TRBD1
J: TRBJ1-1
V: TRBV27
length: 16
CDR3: CASSPGGRGRRTEAFF
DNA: TGTGCCAGCAGTCCCGGGGGCAGGGGGCGCCGGACTGAAGCTTTCTTT

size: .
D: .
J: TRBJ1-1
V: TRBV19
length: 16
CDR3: CATSPRGARGFTEAFF
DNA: TGTGCCACTAGCCCCCGGGGGGCTCGAGGTTTCACTGAAGCTTTCTTT

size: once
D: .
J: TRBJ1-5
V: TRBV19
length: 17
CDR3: CASSIDLQPYSNQPQHF
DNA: TGTGCCAGTAGTATAGACCTTCAGCCATATAGCAATCAGCCCCAGCATTTT

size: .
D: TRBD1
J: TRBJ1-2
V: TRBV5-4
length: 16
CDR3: CASSLGGGQGVNGYTF
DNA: TGTGCCAGCAGCTTGGGGGGGGGACAGGGCGTGAATGGCTACACCTTC

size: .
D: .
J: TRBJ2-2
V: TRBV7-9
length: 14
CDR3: CASSPILNTGELFF
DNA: TGTGCCAGCAGCCCCATCCTGAACACCGGGGAGCTGTTTTTT

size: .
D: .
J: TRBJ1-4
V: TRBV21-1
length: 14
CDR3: CASTPGRLNEKLFF
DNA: TGTGCCAGCACACCGGGAAGGCTTAATGAAAAACTGTTTTTT

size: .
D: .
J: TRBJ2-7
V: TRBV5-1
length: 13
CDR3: CASSLDRSYEQYF
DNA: TGCGCCAGCAGCTTGGATCGCTCCTACGAGCAGTACTTC

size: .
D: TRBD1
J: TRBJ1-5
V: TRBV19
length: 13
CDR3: CASKRGTDQPQHF
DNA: TGTGCCAGTAAAAGAGGGACAGATCAGCCCCAGCATTTT

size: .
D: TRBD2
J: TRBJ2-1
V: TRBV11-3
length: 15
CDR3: CASSLASGGANEQFF
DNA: TGTGCCAGCAGCTTAGCTAGCGGGGGGGCCAATGAGCAGTTCTTC

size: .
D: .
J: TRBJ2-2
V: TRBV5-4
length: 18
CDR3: CASSFFGTGRWVTGELFF
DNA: TGTGCCAGCAGCTTTTTTGGGACCGGGAGATGGGTCACCGGGGAGCTGTTTTTT

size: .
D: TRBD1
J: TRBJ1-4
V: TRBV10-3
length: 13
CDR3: CAIRSQGDEKLFF
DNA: TGTGCCATCAGGTCACAGGGGGATGAAAAACTGTTTTTT

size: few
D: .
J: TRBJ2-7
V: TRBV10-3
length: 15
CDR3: CAIRGGGGTSYEQYF
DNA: TGTGCCATCAGAGGGGGCGGGGGGACCTCCTACGAGCAGTACTTC

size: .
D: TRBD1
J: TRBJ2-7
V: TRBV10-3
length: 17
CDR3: CAIGGHLLDRVRDEQYF
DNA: TGTGCCATCGGGGGTCACTTACTGGACAGGGTGAGGGACGAGCAGTACTTC

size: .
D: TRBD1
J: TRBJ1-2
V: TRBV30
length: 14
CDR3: CAWSGRGRADGYTF
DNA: TGTGCCTGGAGTGGGAGGGGGCGGGCCGATGGCTACACCTTC

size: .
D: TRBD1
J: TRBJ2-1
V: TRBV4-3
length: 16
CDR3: CASSQPPGTGGSEQFF
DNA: TGCGCCAGCAGCCAACCCCCAGGGACAGGGGGCAGTGAGCAGTTCTTC

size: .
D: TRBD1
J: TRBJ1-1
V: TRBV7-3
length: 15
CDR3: CASSLEGQGNTEAFF
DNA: TGTGCCAGCAGCCTAGAGGGACAGGGGAACACTGAAGCTTTCTTT

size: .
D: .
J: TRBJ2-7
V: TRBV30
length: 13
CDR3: CASSGTDQYEQYF
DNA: TGTGCCTCTTCTGGGACGGACCAGTACGAGCAGTACTTC

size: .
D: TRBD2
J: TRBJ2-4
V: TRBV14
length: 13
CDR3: CASSQGGGGIQYF
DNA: TGTGCCAGCAGCCAAGGCGGGGGGGGCATTCAGTACTTC

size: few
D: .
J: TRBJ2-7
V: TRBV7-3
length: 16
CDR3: CASSPEGTGGSYEQYF
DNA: TGTGCCAGCAGCCCCGAGGGAACGGGGGGCAGCTACGAGCAGTACTTC

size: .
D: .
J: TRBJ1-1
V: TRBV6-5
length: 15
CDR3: CASRDTGLGNTEAFF
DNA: TGTGCCAGCAGAGACACCGGACTAGGGAACACTGAAGCTTTCTTT

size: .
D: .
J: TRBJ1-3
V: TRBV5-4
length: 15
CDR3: CASSQGGAGGNTIYF
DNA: TGTGCCAGCAGTCAAGGGGGGGCTGGCGGAAACACCATATATTTT

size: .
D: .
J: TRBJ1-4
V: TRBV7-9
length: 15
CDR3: CASSLGQKTNEKLFF
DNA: TGTGCCAGCAGCCTCGGACAGAAAACTAATGAAAAACTGTTTTTT

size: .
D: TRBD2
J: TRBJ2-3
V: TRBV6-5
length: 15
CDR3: CASSILAVSTDTQYF
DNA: TGTGCCAGCAGTATCCTAGCGGTTAGCACAGATACGCAGTATTTT

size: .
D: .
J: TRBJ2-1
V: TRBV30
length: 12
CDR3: CAWSRPYNEQFF
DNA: TGTGCCTGGAGCAGACCTTACAATGAGCAGTTCTTC

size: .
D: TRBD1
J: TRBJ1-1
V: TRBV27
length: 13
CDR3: CASSEPGQGEAFF
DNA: TGTGCCAGCAGTGAGCCGGGACAGGGAGAAGCTTTCTTT

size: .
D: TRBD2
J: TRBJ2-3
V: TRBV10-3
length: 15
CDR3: CAISRASGGTDTQYF
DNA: TGTGCCATCAGCCGCGCTAGCGGGGGTACAGATACGCAGTATTTT

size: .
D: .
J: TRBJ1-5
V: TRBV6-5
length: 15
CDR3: CASSSTAFSNQPQHF
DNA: TGTGCCAGCAGCTCGACAGCCTTTAGCAATCAGCCCCAGCATTTT

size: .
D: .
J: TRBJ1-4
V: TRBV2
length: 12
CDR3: CASSGDNEKLFF
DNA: TGTGCCAGCTCGGGAGATAATGAAAAACTGTTTTTT

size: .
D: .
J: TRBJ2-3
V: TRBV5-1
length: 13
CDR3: CASSGRSGDTQYF
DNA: TGCGCCAGCAGCGGCCGGAGCGGGGATACGCAGTATTTT

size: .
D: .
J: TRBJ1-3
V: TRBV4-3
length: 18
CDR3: CASSQEAARTYSGNTIYF
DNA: TGCGCCAGCAGCCAAGAGGCCGCCAGGACCTACTCTGGAAACACCATATATTTT

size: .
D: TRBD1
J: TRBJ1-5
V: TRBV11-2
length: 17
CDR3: CASSRGQGGMGNQPQHF
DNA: TGTGCCAGCAGCCGGGGACAGGGGGGAATGGGCAATCAGCCCCAGCATTTT

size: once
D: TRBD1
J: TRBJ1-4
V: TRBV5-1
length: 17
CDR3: CASSPRQGSATNEKLFF
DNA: TGCGCCAGCAGCCCAAGACAGGGGTCGGCAACTAATGAAAAACTGTTTTTT

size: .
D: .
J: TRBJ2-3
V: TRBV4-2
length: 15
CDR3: CASSQESTTIYTQYF
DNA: TGTGCCAGCAGCCAAGAATCCACCACGATCTATACGCAGTATTTT

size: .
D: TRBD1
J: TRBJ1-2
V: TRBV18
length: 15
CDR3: CASSPQGARDYGYTF
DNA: TGTGCCAGCTCACCACAGGGGGCAAGAGACTATGGCTACACCTTC

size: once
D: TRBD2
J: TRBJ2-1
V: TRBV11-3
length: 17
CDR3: CASILTAGGRAVPEQFF
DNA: TGTGCCAGCATACTAACCGCTGGCGGGAGGGCAGTTCCTGAGCAGTTCTTC

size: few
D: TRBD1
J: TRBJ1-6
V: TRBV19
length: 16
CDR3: CASSIQGVRYNSPLHF
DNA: TGTGCCAGTAGTATCCAGGGGGTAAGGTATAATTCACCCCTCCACTTT

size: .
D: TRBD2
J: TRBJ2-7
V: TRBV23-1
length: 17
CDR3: CASSQLPGGQGSYEQYF
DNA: TGCGCCAGCAGTCAACTCCCGGGGGGGCAGGGCTCCTACGAGCAGTACTTC

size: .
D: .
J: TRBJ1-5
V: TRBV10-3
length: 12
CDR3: CAISEGMAPQHF
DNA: TGTGCCATCAGTGAGGGGATGGCGCCCCAGCATTTT

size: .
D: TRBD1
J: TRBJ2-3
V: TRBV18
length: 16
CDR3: CASSPTGLGSTDTQYF
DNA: TGTGCCAGCTCACCGACAGGGTTGGGTAGCACAGATACGCAGTATTTT

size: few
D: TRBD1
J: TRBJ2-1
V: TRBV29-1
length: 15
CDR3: CSVNKQGARYNEQFF
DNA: TGCAGCGTTAACAAACAGGGGGCGCGGTACAATGAGCAGTTCTTC

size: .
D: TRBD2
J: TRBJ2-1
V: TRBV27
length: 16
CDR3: CASRSGRTRENNEQFF
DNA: TGTGCCAGCAGATCCGGGCGGACTAGAGAAAACAATGAGCAGTTCTTC

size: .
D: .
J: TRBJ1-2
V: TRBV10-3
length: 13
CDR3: CAISPTGRDGYTF
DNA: TGTGCCATCAGTCCTACAGGGAGGGATGGCTACACCTTC

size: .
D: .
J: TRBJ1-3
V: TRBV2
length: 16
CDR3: CASSESVWSSGNTIYF
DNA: TGTGCCAGCAGTGAATCGGTTTGGAGCTCTGGAAACACCATATATTTT